Listed below are T cell receptor beta chains from one sample, sequenced in a study of T-cell memory formation after mild COVID-19. From the 5' RACE reads, TCRdb called clonotypes with MiXCR, one entry per CDR3 protein. The top ten hold less than 2.5% of the sample, which has fewer than 250,000 distinct CDR3 sequences, 15% seen once. The sample comprised PBMCs or a T cell subset sorted from them (not recorded which). The receptors stem from an adult woman who had mild COVID-19 (a few samples of this study predate the infection). Cell type and time point are not known. CDR3s include the opening cysteine and the closing phenylalanine or tryptophan. A D gene is named only where the DNA matches it firmly. Part of the rows lack a size; the others show once, few, many or a class for expanded clones.

d_call j_call v_call clone_size cdr3_nt cdr3_aa
. TRBJ1-2 TRBV7-2 . TGTGCCAGCAGCTTAACGCCGGGGGGCTACACCTTC CASSLTPGGYTF
. TRBJ2-5 TRBV6-1 few TGTGCCAGCAGTGTTACGGAGACCCAGTACTTC CASSVTETQYF
. TRBJ2-2 TRBV7-6 few TGTGCCAGCAGCTATAACTCACCCCCCGGGGAGCTGTTTTTT CASSYNSPPGELFF
. TRBJ1-1 TRBV29-1 . TGCAGCGCCGGGGCTTTGGCCACTGAAGCTTTCTTT CSAGALATEAFF
. TRBJ2-1 TRBV25-1 many TGTGCCAGCAGTGATCCTGGGCGGGGTGAGCAGTTCTTC CASSDPGRGEQFF
. TRBJ2-7 TRBV5-1 once TGCGCCAGCAGCTTGGTGGCGGGGTGGGAGCAGTACTTC CASSLVAGWEQYF
TRBD2 TRBJ2-6 TRBV9 few TGTGCCAGCAGCCGGGGGGACTCTGGGGCCAACGTCCTGACTTTC CASSRGDSGANVLTF
. TRBJ2-3 TRBV24-1 few TGTGCCACCAGTGACCCCAGGGGTAGACCAGATACGCAGTATTTT CATSDPRGRPDTQYF
. TRBJ1-1 TRBV11-2 . TGTGCCAGCAGGTTTCCGGTGAACACTGAAGCTTTCTTT CASRFPVNTEAFF
TRBD1 TRBJ2-4 TRBV7-9 few TGTGCCAGCAGCCCGACTCCGACCGGGACAGGGGGGAACATTCAGTACTTC CASSPTPTGTGGNIQYF
. TRBJ1-4 TRBV4-1 few TGCGCCAGCAGCCAAGAGGAGACGTCAACTAATGAAAAACTGTTTTTT CASSQEETSTNEKLFF
TRBD1 TRBJ1-1 TRBV7-8 . TGTGCCAGCAGCTTAGAAAGACAGGGAACCGTTGAAGCTTTCTTT CASSLERQGTVEAFF
. TRBJ2-2 TRBV24-1 few TGTGCCACCAGTGACCCGGCTGTCGGGGCGACCGGGGAGCTGTTTTTT CATSDPAVGATGELFF
. TRBJ2-1 TRBV12-3/TRBV12-4 . TGTGCCAGCAGTCGCTACCAGGGGTCTGAGCAGTTCTTC CASSRYQGSEQFF
. TRBJ2-3 TRBV6-5 few TGTGCCAGCAGTTACACAAGAAGCACAGATACGCAGTATTTT CASSYTRSTDTQYF
TRBD2 TRBJ2-3 TRBV12-5 . TGTGCTAGTGGTTTGGTAACCAAGCGGGAGCTCGGGGATACGCAGTATTTT CASGLVTKRELGDTQYF
. TRBJ2-7 TRBV27 few TGTGCCAGCAGTCACCGGGACTTCCTACACTACGAGCAGTACTTC CASSHRDFLHYEQYF
TRBD2 TRBJ2-3 TRBV20-1 few TGCAGTGCTAGTGTACTTGGGGCTAGCGGGAGTTCAGATACGCAGTATTTT CSASVLGASGSSDTQYF
. TRBJ1-6 TRBV12-3/TRBV12-4 . TGTGCCAGCAGTCCGGGTGGGACGCAGCTCTCCTATAATTCACCCCTCCACTTT CASSPGGTQLSYNSPLHF
TRBD2 TRBJ2-5 TRBV5-1 . TGCGCCAGCAGCGTTAGCGGGGGGGCCCAAGAGACCCAGTACTTC CASSVSGGAQETQYF
. TRBJ1-1 TRBV19 few TGTGCCAGTAGTTGGCCCGGCGGGACGAACACTGAAGCTTTCTTT CASSWPGGTNTEAFF
. TRBJ1-6 TRBV3-1 few TGTGCCAGCACCCCGGGACATGGGAATTCACCCCTCCACTTT CASTPGHGNSPLHF
. TRBJ2-7 TRBV6-2/TRBV6-3 . TGTGCCAGCAGTAAAAGGAGGGCCGAGCAGTACTTC CASSKRRAEQYF
. TRBJ2-1 TRBV24-1 many TGTGCCACCAGTGAACCCAACAAAAATGAGCAGTTCTTC CATSEPNKNEQFF
TRBD2 TRBJ2-7 TRBV7-3 . TGTGCCAGCAGCTTGAGTAGCGGGGACGAGCAGTACTTC CASSLSSGDEQYF
TRBD1 TRBJ2-3 TRBV18 . TGTGCCAGTTCGGGACAGGGGAAGGATACGCAGTATTTT CASSGQGKDTQYF
. TRBJ2-3 TRBV5-5 . TGTGCCAGCAGCTTGGGTCCGGCTACAGGGAGGGATACGCAGTATTTT CASSLGPATGRDTQYF
. TRBJ1-5 TRBV10-3 . TGTGCCATCAGGGGCGGCCCTTATCAGCCCCAGCATTTT CAIRGGPYQPQHF
TRBD2 TRBJ2-5 TRBV5-1 . TGCGCCAGCAGCCGGGAGGGAGGCCCTTGGGAGACCCAGTACTTC CASSREGGPWETQYF
. TRBJ2-7 TRBV10-3 many TGTGCCATCAGTGGGGTTGAAGGACAGAACTACGAGCAGTACTTC CAISGVEGQNYEQYF
. TRBJ1-6 TRBV5-1 . TGCGCCAGCAGCTTGGACGGATCGAATTCACCCCTCCACTTT CASSLDGSNSPLHF
. TRBJ2-6 TRBV12-3/TRBV12-4 few TGTGCCAGCAGTCAGGGTGGTGGGGCCAACGTCCTGACTTTC CASSQGGGANVLTF
. TRBJ2-1 TRBV18 few TGTGCCAGCTCACCTGGTCTCAGGGGACGGGAGCAGTTCTTC CASSPGLRGREQFF
. TRBJ2-7 TRBV15 . TGTGCCACCAGCAGAGGGGCGGCTTCCTACGAGCAGTACTTC CATSRGAASYEQYF
. TRBJ1-1 TRBV24-1 few TGTGCCACCAGTGAGGGCCTGAACACTGAAGCTTTCTTT CATSEGLNTEAFF
TRBD1 TRBJ2-1 TRBV14 few TGTGCCAGCAGCCAGGCGACAGGGGGGGCCGAGCAGTTCTTC CASSQATGGAEQFF
TRBD1 TRBJ1-6 TRBV5-1 . TGCGCCAGCAGCCATAGGACAGGGGGCTATAATTCACCCCTCCACTTT CASSHRTGGYNSPLHF
TRBD1 TRBJ2-2 TRBV11-2 few TGTGCCAGCAGCTTAGGAAGTATTCTGGGACAGGGGGCAACCGGGGAGCTGTTTTTT CASSLGSILGQGATGELFF
TRBD2 TRBJ2-5 TRBV3-1 . TGTGCCAGCAGCCACATAGCGGGGGGGCAGGAGACCCAGTACTTC CASSHIAGGQETQYF
. TRBJ1-2 TRBV12-3/TRBV12-4 . TGTGCCAGCAGTCATACAAACACAGTCTTGGCTTATGGCTACACCTTC CASSHTNTVLAYGYTF
TRBD2 TRBJ2-2 TRBV19 few TGTGCCAGTAAGCGGGAGGTGAACACCGGGGAGCTGTTTTTT CASKREVNTGELFF
. TRBJ1-1 TRBV12-3/TRBV12-4 . TGTGCCAGCAGTTCAATGGGGTTAGGGGAAACTGAAGCTTTCTTT CASSSMGLGETEAFF
. TRBJ2-1 TRBV6-2/TRBV6-3 many TGTGCCAGCTCGGGGTACCTAGCGTCCTACAATGAGCAGTTCTTC CASSGYLASYNEQFF
. TRBJ2-3 TRBV9 . TGTGCCAGCAGCCCAACCCGGGGGCTCGGGGGCACAGATACGCAGTATTTT CASSPTRGLGGTDTQYF
TRBD1 TRBJ2-1 TRBV28 . TGTGCCAGCAGTCCGCCTCGGGACAGCCACAACAATGAGCAGTTCTTC CASSPPRDSHNNEQFF
TRBD1 TRBJ2-1 TRBV18 few TGTGCCACCGGCGGGACAGGGGTTAATGAGCAGTTCTTC CATGGTGVNEQFF
. TRBJ1-6 TRBV4-1 . TGCGCCAGCAGCCAAGAATGGGCCGGAAGGGTAGATTCACCCCTCCACTTT CASSQEWAGRVDSPLHF
. TRBJ2-3 TRBV5-1 . TGCGCCAGCAGCTTGGATGTGGGGGCCATAGATACGCAGTATTTT CASSLDVGAIDTQYF
. TRBJ2-7 TRBV27 . TGTGCCAGCAGGGGGGGGCGGGACCACTACGAGCAGTACTTC CASRGGRDHYEQYF
. TRBJ2-3 TRBV9 few TGTGCCAGCAGCGTAGTTAGCGGCCCTGAGGCAGATACGCAGTATTTT CASSVVSGPEADTQYF
TRBD1 TRBJ2-7 TRBV20-1 few TGCAGTGCTACGGAAAGACAGGGTAGTTCCTACGAGCAGTACTTC CSATERQGSSYEQYF
TRBD1 TRBJ1-1 TRBV12-3/TRBV12-4 . TGTGCCAGCAATACCGGGACAGGGGGAATGAACACTGAAGCTTTCTTT CASNTGTGGMNTEAFF
. TRBJ1-1 TRBV12-3/TRBV12-4 few TGTGCCAGCAGGGGGGGGCAACTCGGGAACACTGAAGCTTTCTTT CASRGGQLGNTEAFF
TRBD2 TRBJ2-7 TRBV30 few TGTGCCTGGAGTGTATTACGGACTAGCGGGGGGTATTCCCTACCCGAGCAGTACTTC CAWSVLRTSGGYSLPEQYF